The 23 T cell receptor beta chains presented below share a single source sample, sequenced in a study of blood T cell repertoires in COVID-19. Using immunoSEQ multiplex PCR, the repertoire was profiled, and TCRdb retains in-frame clones only, with some absent. The top ten clones hold less than 6% of a sample with 200,000 to 250,000 clones, roughly four fifths of them seen once. Sequenced sample: peripheral blood. Receptors originate from a woman between 65 and 79 years old with COVID-19, enrolled during active disease.

This rearrangement joins TRBV10-1 to TRBJ2-1; 8 bases fit TRBD1. Germline V gives CDR1 WNHNN, CDR2 SYGVQD (reference sequence). This CDR3 comprises 15 residues. Germline trimming cut 0 bases from V and 5 bases from J; bases unmatched to any gene: 3. CDR3 region: CASSESRTGHNEQFF. In DNA form, the CDR3 reads TGCGCCAGCAGTGAGTCGAGGACAGGGCACAATGAGCAGTTCTTC.

The V and J genes are TRBV7-2 and TRBJ2-7; maybe TRBD2 (5 bases). The CDR3 is 15 residues long. Germline CDR1 is SGHTA and CDR2 is FQGNSA. V shed 5 bases and J shed 3 bases, with 17 bases lying between them. The CDR3, as DNA: TGTGCCAGCAGCCCAGGACTGGGCGGATTCTACGAGCAGTACTTC. Translation: CASSPGLGGFYEQYF.

The rearrangement uses TRBV2 and TRBJ1-5; TRBD1 might be the D (6 bases). The CDR3 has 13 amino acids. Trimming took 6 bases from V and 5 from J, leaving 11 bases between them. Germline-derived CDR1 and CDR2 are SNHLY and FYNNEI. The CDR3 DNA sequence: TGTGCCAGCAGGGACAGTTCCTATCAGCCCCAGCATTTT. Amino acid sequence: CASRDSSYQPQHF.

The chain is built from TRBV6-5 and TRBJ1-4; 9 positions agree with TRBD1. The germline gives CDR1 MNHEY, CDR2 SVGAGI. V gave up 5 bases and J gave up 3 bases; unmatched junction bases: 4. The CDR3 is made up of 15 amino acids. The CDR3: CASSLGQGPNEKLFF. The CDR3 coding sequence is TGTGCCAGCAGTCTGGGACAGGGACCTAATGAAAAACTGTTTTTT.

The chain couples TRBV6-2 or TRBV6-3 to TRBJ2-1; D remains unclear. V lost 0 bases, J lost 7 bases, and 4 bases lay in between. Germline-derived CDR1 and CDR2 are MNHEY and SVGEGT. The CDR3 is made up of 12 amino acids. For the CDR3, the DNA is TGTGCCAGCAGTTACTCTAGAAATGAGCAGTTCTTC. It yields the protein CASSYSRNEQFF.

The rearrangement joins TRBV7-9 to TRBJ2-7; 11 bases line up with TRBD2. This CDR3 spans 16 amino acids. The junction had 5 bases not matched to a gene; V was cut back by 0 bases and J by 4 bases. The germline V gene has CDR1 SEHNR and CDR2 FQNEAQ (reference sequence). CDR3 sequence reads: CASSLAGGTSGYEQYF. CDR3 nucleotides: TGTGCCAGCAGCTTAGCTGGGGGGACTAGCGGTTACGAGCAGTACTTC. The entire variable domain, with the rest obtained from reference TRBV7-9 and TRBJ2-7, is as follows: DTGVSQNPRHKITKRGQNVTFRCDPISEHNRLYWYRQTLGQGPEFLTYFQNEAQLEKSRLLSDRFSAERPKGSFSTLEIQRTEQGDSAMYLCASSLAGGTSGYEQYFGPGTRLTVT.

The rearrangement joins TRBV5-4 to TRBJ2-1, with D possibly matching TRBD2 (5 bases). The CDR3 runs 15 residues. V was cut by 0 bases and J by 4 bases, with 11 bases left in between. Germline V lookup: CDR1 SGHNT, CDR2 YYREEE (reference sequence). This CDR3 reads CASSLGGRSYNEQFF. In DNA form, the CDR3 reads TGTGCCAGCAGCTTGGGTGGGAGAAGTTACAATGAGCAGTTCTTC.

The rearrangement links TRBV5-4 to TRBJ1-1, with D tentatively TRBD1 (6 bases). CDR1 and CDR2 from the germline V gene are SGHNT and YYREEE (reference sequence). The V end lost 1 base, the J end lost 4 bases, and 11 bases lay between the germline ends. The CDR3 length is 14 residues. The CDR3 nucleotides read TGTGCCAGCAGCTTGACAGGGATGGTCACTGAAGCTTTCTTT. Amino acid sequence: CASSLTGMVTEAFF.

The CDR3 region has the DNA TGCGCCAGCAGCTTGGCGAGAATTCCGGGACAAGAGAACACTGAAGCTTTCTTT. Translated, it gives CASSLARIPGQENTEAFF. V usage is TRBV5-1 and J usage is TRBJ1-1, with D possibly matching TRBD1 (6 bases). The CDR3 covers 18 residues. In germline, CDR1 is SGHRS, CDR2 YFSETQ. Trimming cost V 0 bases and J 1 base, with 19 bases left between them.

This chain uses TRBV20-1 with TRBJ2-7, with D possibly being TRBD1 (6 bases). This CDR3 is built from 11 residues. V was pared by 5 bases and J by 8 bases, with 13 bases between. Germline V gene data show CDR1 as DFQATT and CDR2 as SNEGSKA (reference sequence). For the CDR3, the DNA is TGCAGTGCTCTCAGGGGAATACAGCAGTACTTC. It encodes CSALRGIQQYF.

V is TRBV5-1 and J is TRBJ2-2; no reliable D call. Trimming cost V 1 base and J 4 bases, with 5 bases left between them. CDR3 length: 13 amino acids. From germline, CDR1 is SGHRS and CDR2 YFSETQ. This CDR3 is CASSLLFTGELFF. The CDR3 nucleotides are TGCGCCAGCAGCTTGTTATTCACCGGGGAGCTGTTTTTT.

The chain recombines TRBV12-3 or TRBV12-4 with TRBJ1-1; D might be TRBD1 (5 bases). Between the trimmed V and J ends, which lost 5 bases and 7 bases, there was a span of 14 bases. The CDR3 loop spans 13 amino acids. In DNA, the CDR3 is TGTGCCAGCAGTCCAAGGACATCGTTTGAAGCTTTCTTT. Translated: CASSPRTSFEAFF.

This clone appeared once. The chain uses TRBV2 and TRBJ2-1, with 11 bases aligning to TRBD2. V lost 5 bases to trimming and J lost 5 bases; unmatched junction nucleotides: 2. In germline, CDR1 is SNHLY, CDR2 FYNNEI. This CDR3 is built from 14 residues. The CDR3 DNA reads as TGTGCCAGCAGTACGGGACTAGCGGACAATGAGCAGTTCTTC. Protein: CASSTGLADNEQFF.

The rearrangement links TRBV14 to TRBJ2-2; 10 nucleotides match TRBD1. CDR1 SGHDN and CDR2 FVKESK come from the germline V gene. Trimming at V came to 2 bases and at J to 7 bases, leaving 10 bases not matched to a gene. This CDR3 is built from 17 residues. The CDR3 is CASSQYWTGGRHGELFF. CDR3 in DNA: TGTGCCAGCAGCCAATACTGGACAGGGGGTCGTCACGGGGAGCTGTTTTTT.

This clone was detected only a few times. The V and J genes are TRBV4-1 and TRBJ2-3; 14 positions agree with TRBD2. The germline V gene has CDR1 MGHRA and CDR2 YSYEKL. This CDR3 contains 18 residues. V lost 3 bases and J lost 3; bases outside the gene matches: 8. The CDR3 DNA is TGCGCCAGCAGCCAGTCCGGGACTAGCGGGAGAGGGACAGATACGCAGTATTTT. It encodes CASSQSGTSGRGTDTQYF.

This rearrangement joins TRBV3-1 (or the pseudogene TRBV3-2) to TRBJ1-2; D unresolved. Germline CDR1 and CDR2: LGHDT and YNNKEL (reference sequence). The CDR3 has 12 residues. Trimming removed 1 base at V and 5 bases at J, with 5 bases between. This CDR3 is CASSQGVYGYTF. Here the CDR3 DNA reads TGTGCCAGCAGCCAAGGAGTATATGGCTACACCTTC.

This rearrangement joins TRBV7-9 to TRBJ1-2; TRBD1 matches at 7 bases. Trimming at V came to 3 bases and at J to 7 bases, leaving 5 bases not matched to a gene. The CDR3 has 13 residues. The germline V gene encodes CDR1 SEHNR and CDR2 FQNEAQ (reference sequence). CDR3 in DNA: TGTGCCAGCAGCTTTAGGGGACAGTTTGGCTACACCTTC. Protein sequence: CASSFRGQFGYTF.

The J gene is TRBJ1-2, the V gene TRBV7-9, with D possibly matching TRBD1 (6 bases). The length of the CDR3 is 16 residues. Germline V gene sequence: CDR1 SEHNR, CDR2 FQNEAQ (reference sequence). Trimming removed 1 base at V and 3 bases at J, with 15 bases between. In DNA, the CDR3 is TGTGCCAGCAGCTTAGTTCACAGGGAGGGAGACTATGGCTACACCTTC. It encodes CASSLVHREGDYGYTF.

The chain combines TRBV6-6 with TRBJ1-1, with 10 bases aligning to TRBD1. Germline CDR1 reads MNHNY; CDR2 reads SVGAGI (reference sequence). After removal of 6 bases from V and 7 bases from J, the junction contained 11 bases not matched to a gene. The CDR3 is 15 residues long. The CDR3 protein is CASRPGQGVWSEAFF. CDR3 bases: TGTGCCAGCAGGCCCGGACAGGGGGTATGGAGTGAAGCTTTCTTT.

This rearrangement joins TRBV7-2 to TRBJ2-2, with 7 bases that match TRBD1. The length of the CDR3 is 16 residues. The germline V gene has CDR1 SGHTA and CDR2 FQGNSA. The J segment lost 0 bases and the V segment lost 2 bases, leaving 3 bases of the junction unmatched. CDR3 nucleotide sequence: TGTGCCAGCAGCTTATTCCAGGGGGCGAACACCGGGGAGCTGTTTTTT. Translation: CASSLFQGANTGELFF.

V usage is TRBV3-1 (or the pseudogene TRBV3-2) and J usage is TRBJ1-1, with a possible D match to TRBD1 (6 bases). The germline CDR1 and CDR2 sequences are LGHDT and YNNKEL (reference sequence). Trimming removed 4 bases from V and 4 bases from J, with 16 bases in between. This CDR3 has 15 residues. The CDR3 sequence is CASSPQQGWGTEAFF. CDR3 nucleotides: TGTGCCAGCAGCCCTCAACAGGGATGGGGCACTGAAGCTTTCTTT.

V is TRBV28 and J is TRBJ2-6; 7 bases agree with TRBD1. The CDR3 extends over 17 amino acids. V dropped 5 bases and J dropped 5; count of bases not matched to a gene: 12. The germline V gene has CDR1 MDHEN and CDR2 SYDVKM. The CDR3 DNA is TGTGCCAGCAGTCTTAGTACAGGGGATGATAGGGCCAACGTCCTGACTTTC. Translation gives CASSLSTGDDRANVLTF.

J is TRBJ1-4 and V is TRBV29-1; 8 bases are a match to TRBD1. The V and J ends lost 5 bases and 7 bases, in that order; junction bases with no gene match: 12. The CDR3 consists of 15 residues. CDR1 is SQVTM and CDR2 is ANQGSEA in the germline V gene. CDR3 in DNA: TGCAGCGTTCGACAGGGGCTCTCTCGTACTGAAAAACTGTTTTTT. Amino acid sequence: CSVRQGLSRTEKLFF.